One sample yielded the 25 T cell receptor beta chains listed below, sequenced in a study of early T cells in non-severe SARS-CoV-2 infection. TCRdb passed the 5' RACE reads through MiXCR, listing each CDR3 protein once. The data show about 98,000 distinct CDR3 sequences, with 8% to 13% seen just once and around 5.4% held by the top ten. Sequencing input: whole blood. Every receptor here comes from an adult who was a healthcare worker with PCR-confirmed SARS-CoV-2 infection or an uninfected control (not recorded which).

This clonotype was counted between two and nine times. The chain links TRBV5-1 to TRBJ2-2, with 7 positions matching TRBD1. Germline V gene lookup returns CDR1 SGHRS and CDR2 YFSETQ. This CDR3 is built from 14 residues. Germline trimming cut 3 bases from V and 5 bases from J; bases unmatched to any gene: 4. The CDR3 loop reads CASSSGQETGELFF. CDR3 nucleotide sequence: TGCGCCAGCAGCTCCGGACAGGAAACCGGGGAGCTGTTTTTT. The variable domain in full, with the rest retrieved from reference TRBV5-1 and TRBJ2-2, is KAGVTQTPRYLIKTRGQQVTLSCSPISGHRSVSWYQQTPGQGLQFLFEYFSETQRNKGNFPGRFSGRQFSNSRSEMNVSTLELGDSALYLCASSSGQETGELFFGEGSRLTVL.

This clonotype was seen many times. This rearrangement joins TRBV3-1 to TRBJ2-5; D may be TRBD1 (5 bases). Trimming stripped 2 bases from V and 7 bases from J, with 11 bases between. CDR1 and CDR2 (germline): LGHDT, YNNKEL (reference sequence). The length of the CDR3 is 13 residues. As DNA, the CDR3 is TGTGCCAGCAGCCAAAACAGGTTCGGGACCCAGTACTTC. Residues: CASSQNRFGTQYF.

This clonotype came up a few times. The rearrangement joins TRBV12-3 or TRBV12-4 to TRBJ2-3; D uncertain. Deletions cut 1 base from V and 2 bases from J, with 7 bases between. The CDR3 is made up of 14 amino acids. The CDR3 is CASSLGRITDTQYF. In nucleotides, the CDR3 is TGTGCCAGCAGTTTAGGACGAATCACAGATACGCAGTATTTT.

In its sample, this clonotype was seen many times. V gene TRBV27 combines with J gene TRBJ2-7, with a weak D call TRBD1 (5 bases). V was cut by 10 bases and J by 0 bases, with 13 bases left in between. CDR3 length equals 13 residues. Germline V gene sequence: CDR1 MNHEY, CDR2 SMNVEV (reference sequence). CDR3 DNA: TGTGCCACAAGCACAGGCAGCTCCTACGAGCAGTACTTC. This sequence encodes CATSTGSSYEQYF.

On this clonotype itself: A much more abundant neighbour one base away suggests this may be a read error. This rearrangement joins TRBV3-1 to TRBJ1-1, with 7 bases identical to TRBD1. CDR3 size: 18 residues. Per germline, CDR1 LGHDT and CDR2 YNNKEL (reference sequence). Here the CDR3 DNA reads TGTGTCAGCAGCCCGGGACAGTCTCGTGGTGAGGGCAACACTGAAGCTTTCTTT. Protein product: CVSSPGQSRGEGNTEAFF.

This clonotype was counted a few times. The chain's CDR3 is CSAADRAGYTF. CDR3 coding DNA: TGCAGCGCCGCCGACAGGGCGGGCTACACCTTC. The V call is TRBV29-1, the J call TRBJ1-2; 7 nucleotides line up with TRBD1. CDR1 and CDR2 (germline): SQVTM, ANQGSEA. The junction had 7 bases not matched to a gene; V was cut back by 7 bases and J by 8 bases. The CDR3 length is 11 residues.

This clonotype has only a few counts. The chain carries TRBV4-1 and TRBJ1-2; the D gene is possibly TRBD1 (5 bases). Trimming stripped 0 bases from V and 4 bases from J, with 15 bases between. This CDR3 spans 16 amino acids. The germline V gene encodes CDR1 MGHRA and CDR2 YSYEKL. Here the CDR3 reads CASSQEPGTLGYGYTF. CDR3 nucleotides: TGCGCCAGCAGCCAAGAGCCGGGGACCCTAGGCTATGGCTACACCTTC.

The chain uses TRBV29-1 and TRBJ2-7, with 7 positions matching TRBD1. The CDR3 contains 12 residues. Germline lookup yields CDR1 SQVTM and CDR2 ANQGSEA. Trimming at V came to 4 bases and at J to 2 bases, leaving 2 bases not matched to a gene. CDR3 nucleotides: TGCAGCGTTGTGGACAGGACCTACGAGCAGTACTTC. This sequence encodes CSVVDRTYEQYF.

Many counts were recorded for this clonotype. The rearrangement uses TRBV6-5 and TRBJ1-1; TRBD1 matches at 7 bases. CDR3 size: 14 residues. The V gene's germline CDR1 is MNHEY and CDR2 SVGAGI. The V segment lost 5 bases and the J segment 2 bases; nucleotides outside the gene matches: 5. The CDR3 nucleotides are TGTGCCAGCAGTCATAACAGGGGAAACACTGAAGCTTTCTTT. Translated, it gives CASSHNRGNTEAFF.

This clonotype was counted ten times or more. The rearrangement joins TRBV5-5 to TRBJ2-3; D gene ambiguous. CDR3 length equals 16 residues. CDR1 is SGHKS, CDR2 YYEKEE, per germline (reference sequence). V was clipped by 0 bases and J by 3 bases, with 14 bases between them. The CDR3 spells CASSLEGPITTDTQYF. The DNA of the CDR3 is TGTGCCAGCAGCTTGGAGGGCCCCATCACGACAGATACGCAGTATTTT.

This clonotype has a count of ten or more. The chain uses TRBV20-1 and TRBJ1-1; 12 bases fit TRBD1. CDR3 length equals 17 residues. V lost 1 base to trimming and J lost 0 bases; unmatched junction nucleotides: 6. Germline values: CDR1 DFQATT, CDR2 SNEGSKA (reference sequence). DNA for the CDR3: TGCAGTGCTAGAGCCGGGACAGGGGGCGAGATGAACACTGAAGCTTTCTTT. It is translated as CSARAGTGGEMNTEAFF.

This chain uses TRBV6-4 with TRBJ2-6; no definite D call. The germline gives CDR1 MRHNA, CDR2 SNTAGT. Trimming removed 6 bases from V and 1 base from J, with 10 bases in between. The CDR3 totals 15 residues. In nucleotides, the CDR3 is TGTGCCAGCAGCCCCACCGCGTCTGGGGCCAACGTCCTGACTTTC. Its protein product is CASSPTASGANVLTF.

This clonotype was observed a few times. The chain is built from TRBV10-3 and TRBJ2-3; D call uncertain. CDR3 length: 17 residues. From germline, CDR1 is ENHRY and CDR2 SYGVKD. Trimming removed 0 bases at V and 4 bases at J, with 17 bases between. CDR3 DNA sequence: TGTGCCATCAGTGAGTCGATTCCCTCTAGAAATGCAGATACGCAGTATTTT. Its translation: CAISESIPSRNADTQYF.

The gene calls are TRBV19 and TRBJ2-5; the match to TRBD2 covers 13 bases. The germline CDR1 and CDR2 sequences are LNHDA and SQIVND (reference sequence). This CDR3 is 18 amino acids long. The junction had 12 bases not matched to a gene; V was cut back by 4 bases and J by 4 bases. The CDR3 is CASSTFGTSGVSPETQYF. The CDR3 DNA reads TGTGCCAGTAGTACCTTTGGGACTAGCGGGGTTTCCCCAGAGACCCAGTACTTC.

The chain links TRBV29-1 to TRBJ2-7, with 8 nucleotides matching TRBD1. The V gene's germline CDR1 is SQVTM and CDR2 ANQGSEA. The CDR3 is made up of 13 amino acids. With 6 bases clipped from V and 3 bases from J, the junction kept 7 bases outside the gene matches. The DNA of the CDR3 is TGCAGCGTCCTCCTGGACAGGGACTACGAGCAGTACTTC. This codes for CSVLLDRDYEQYF.

This clonotype was seen many times. The DNA of the CDR3 is TGCGCCAGCAGCCAAGTTTGGGGCGTATCGCCCCAGCATTTT. It codes for CASSQVWGVSPQHF. The chain recombines TRBV4-1 with TRBJ1-5; D may be TRBD1 (5 bases). The CDR3 loop spans 14 amino acids. CDR1 is MGHRA and CDR2 is YSYEKL in the germline V gene. Trimming stripped 1 base from V and 9 bases from J, with 13 bases between.

This sequence joins TRBV10-3 and TRBJ2-2; no clear D gene. Per the germline V gene, CDR1 is ENHRY and CDR2 is SYGVKD. The CDR3 has 14 residues. V was cut by 8 bases and J by 0 bases, with 10 bases left in between. The CDR3 region is CAIRTNANTGELFF. Written as DNA, the CDR3 is TGTGCCATCCGTACTAACGCGAACACCGGGGAGCTGTTTTTT.

This clonotype was counted ten times or more. This chain connects TRBV19 to TRBJ1-2, with 7 nucleotides matching TRBD1. Unmatched junction bases numbered 8, after V lost 10 bases and J lost 0 bases. This CDR3 spans 14 amino acids. The germline V gene encodes CDR1 LNHDA and CDR2 SQIVND (reference sequence). The CDR3 spells CATQGQLANYGYTF. In DNA form, the CDR3 reads TGTGCCACCCAGGGACAGCTAGCTAACTATGGCTACACCTTC. The variable domain in full, completed from reference TRBV19 and TRBJ1-2, reads DGGITQSPKYLFRKEGQNVTLSCEQNLNHDAMYWYRQDPGQGLRLIYYSQIVNDFQKGDIAEGYSVSREKKESFPLTVTSAQKNPTAFYLCATQGQLANYGYTFGSGTRLTVV.

At least ten counts were recorded for this clonotype. The V gene is TRBV18, the J gene TRBJ1-2, with 9 bases that match TRBD1. The germline V gene has CDR1 KGHSH and CDR2 LQKENI. The CDR3 runs 13 residues. With 3 bases clipped from V and 7 bases from J, the junction kept 3 bases outside the gene matches. In DNA form, the CDR3 reads TGTGCCAGCTCACCGGACAGGGGAACTGGCTACACCTTC. It encodes CASSPDRGTGYTF.

Comments on this clonotype: Possible read error: a much larger clone is one base away. The gene calls are TRBV20-1 and TRBJ2-3; 11 bases are shared with TRBD2. The CDR3 has 16 residues. CDR1 is DFQATT, CDR2 SNEGSKA, per germline (reference sequence). J lost 1 base, V lost 3 bases, and 6 bases had no gene match. The CDR3 region has the DNA TGCAGTGCTAGGGACCGACTAGCGGGATGCACAGATACGCAGTATTTT. This sequence encodes CSARDRLAGCTDTQYF.

This clonotype has just a few counts. The chain's CDR3 is CASSGVTASTDTQYF. The CDR3 DNA reads as TGTGCCAGCAGCGGAGTGACAGCTAGCACAGATACGCAGTATTTT. The chain recombines TRBV5-4 with TRBJ2-3, with D possibly matching TRBD1 (5 bases). V lost 4 bases and J lost 0, with 12 bases in between. The V gene's germline CDR1 is SGHNT and CDR2 YYREEE (reference sequence). The CDR3 runs to 15 residues.

The rearrangement uses TRBV20-1 and TRBJ2-7, with 7 bases identical to TRBD1. The germline CDR1 and CDR2 sequences are DFQATT and SNEGSKA (reference sequence). The CDR3 is 14 residues long. The V and J ends lost 3 bases and 1 base, in that order; junction bases with no gene match: 6. The CDR3 DNA reads as TGCAGTGCTAGTCGGGACAGTTATTCCTACGAGCAGTACTTC. Protein product: CSASRDSYSYEQYF.

CDR3 in amino acids: CASSPRQGYYEQYF. CDR3 nucleotide sequence: TGTGCCAGCAGCCCCCGACAGGGTTACTACGAGCAGTACTTC. The V gene is TRBV9, the J gene TRBJ2-7; TRBD1 matches 7 bases. The CDR3 is made up of 14 amino acids. The junction had 7 bases not matched to a gene; V was cut back by 4 bases and J by 3 bases. In germline, CDR1 is SGDLS, CDR2 YYNGEE.

This clonotype has a count of ten or more. The V gene is TRBV27, the J gene TRBJ1-1, with a tentative D call TRBD1 (5 bases). The CDR3 is 14 residues long. V was cut by 5 bases and J by 1 base, with 11 bases left in between. The germline V gene encodes CDR1 MNHEY and CDR2 SMNVEV (reference sequence). CDR3 bases: TGTGCCAGCAGTATAAGACAGCCGAACACTGAAGCTTTCTTT. Encoded protein: CASSIRQPNTEAFF.

This chain connects TRBV29-1 to TRBJ2-5; 13 bases map to TRBD2. The junction had 8 bases not matched to a gene; V was cut back by 6 bases and J by 4 bases. This CDR3 spans 15 amino acids. The germline V gene has CDR1 SQVTM and CDR2 ANQGSEA. In nucleotides, the CDR3 is TGCAGCGTCGACGGACTAGCGGGAGCCCCAGAGACCCAGTACTTC. This translates into CSVDGLAGAPETQYF.